Listed below are T cell receptor beta chains from one sample, sequenced in a study of cytomegalovirus exposure and HLA in healthy donors. Sequenced by immunoSEQ multiplex PCR; TCRdb stores in-frame clones only, minus some. The sample gives around 91,000 clones, around nine tenths of which show up once; 8.5% to 10% is in the top ten. The sequenced sample was PBMCs. These receptors were taken from a man aged 25-45 years in good health and CMV-seropositive. Each CDR3 is given with its conserved first and last residue. A D gene is named only where the DNA matches it firmly. Clone size is stated in some rows and not others, as once, few, many or a class when expanded.

cdr3_aa: CASSSGQGGGKNQPQHF
cdr3_nt: TGTGCCAGCAGTTCGGGACAGGGGGGGGGAAAGAATCAGCCCCAGCATTTT
d_call: TRBD1
clone_size: NA
v_call: TRBV27
j_call: TRBJ1-5

cdr3_aa: CASSWGQNYGYTF
cdr3_nt: TGTGCCAGCAGTTGGGGACAGAACTATGGCTACACCTTC
d_call: TRBD1
clone_size: NA
v_call: TRBV6-5
j_call: TRBJ1-2

cdr3_aa: CASSQDRSGRETQYF
cdr3_nt: TGTGCCAGCAGCCAAGACAGGAGCGGGAGGGAGACCCAGTACTTC
d_call: TRBD2
clone_size: NA
v_call: TRBV4-2
j_call: TRBJ2-5

cdr3_aa: CASSRGAASSYNEQFF
cdr3_nt: TGTGCTAGCAGCCGCGGGGCAGCCAGCTCCTACAATGAGCAGTTCTTC
d_call: NA
clone_size: NA
v_call: TRBV7-7
j_call: TRBJ2-1

cdr3_aa: CASSPSPFGGANTEAFF
cdr3_nt: TGTGCCAGCAGTCCCTCGCCTTTTGGGGGCGCGAACACTGAAGCTTTCTTT
d_call: NA
clone_size: NA
v_call: TRBV28
j_call: TRBJ1-1

cdr3_aa: CASSSTGRLAKNIQYF
cdr3_nt: TGTGCCAGCAGTTCGACAGGCCGATTAGCCAAAAACATTCAGTACTTC
d_call: NA
clone_size: NA
v_call: TRBV28
j_call: TRBJ2-4

cdr3_aa: CASSLTGGGTEHYEQYF
cdr3_nt: TGTGCCAGCAGTTTGACCGGGGGGGGGACAGAGCACTACGAGCAGTACTTC
d_call: NA
clone_size: few
v_call: TRBV28
j_call: TRBJ2-7

cdr3_aa: CASSDRGGQPQHF
cdr3_nt: TGTGCCAGCAGTGATAGGGGTGGCCAGCCCCAGCATTTT
d_call: NA
clone_size: NA
v_call: TRBV2
j_call: TRBJ1-5

cdr3_aa: CASSGLADTGELFF
cdr3_nt: TGTGCCAGCAGTGGACTAGCGGACACCGGGGAGCTGTTTTTT
d_call: TRBD2
clone_size: NA
v_call: TRBV13
j_call: TRBJ2-2

cdr3_aa: CASSSSGEGHETQYF
cdr3_nt: TGCGCCAGCAGCTCTTCGGGGGAGGGCCACGAGACCCAGTACTTC
d_call: TRBD2
clone_size: NA
v_call: TRBV5-1
j_call: TRBJ2-5

cdr3_aa: CASSHRQGTLRNQPQHF
cdr3_nt: TGTGCCAGCAGTCATAGACAGGGTACCCTACGCAATCAGCCCCAGCATTTT
d_call: TRBD1
clone_size: NA
v_call: TRBV28
j_call: TRBJ1-5

cdr3_aa: CASSHGGRVYEQYF
cdr3_nt: TGCGCCAGCAGCCATGGGGGCAGGGTCTACGAGCAGTACTTC
d_call: NA
clone_size: NA
v_call: TRBV4-1
j_call: TRBJ2-7

cdr3_aa: CASSQGQGEGYTF
cdr3_nt: TGCGCCAGCAGCCAAGGACAGGGAGAAGGCTACACCTTC
d_call: TRBD1
clone_size: NA
v_call: TRBV4-1
j_call: TRBJ1-2

cdr3_aa: CASSQDRGGRATDTQYF
cdr3_nt: TGCGCCAGCAGCCAAGATCGGGGCGGGAGGGCTACAGATACGCAGTATTTT
d_call: TRBD2
clone_size: NA
v_call: TRBV4-1
j_call: TRBJ2-3

cdr3_aa: CASSFSISGANVLTF
cdr3_nt: TGTGCCAGCAGTTTTAGCATATCTGGGGCCAACGTCCTGACTTTC
d_call: NA
clone_size: NA
v_call: TRBV27
j_call: TRBJ2-6

cdr3_aa: CASSGPRTSRSTDTQYF
cdr3_nt: TGTGCCAGCTCAGGACCTCGGACTAGCCGTAGCACAGATACGCAGTATTTT
d_call: TRBD2
clone_size: NA
v_call: TRBV25-1
j_call: TRBJ2-3

cdr3_aa: CAEQGRQGANEQYF
cdr3_nt: TGTGCCGAGCAGGGGAGGCAGGGGGCAAACGAGCAGTACTTC
d_call: TRBD1
clone_size: NA
v_call: TRBV2
j_call: TRBJ2-7

cdr3_aa: CASRLISGSSYNEQFF
cdr3_nt: TGTGCCAGCAGATTGATTAGCGGGAGCTCCTACAATGAGCAGTTCTTC
d_call: TRBD2
clone_size: NA
v_call: TRBV11-2
j_call: TRBJ2-1

cdr3_aa: CASSLRKVYMDTGELFF
cdr3_nt: TGTGCCAGCAGCTTGAGGAAGGTGTACATGGACACCGGGGAGCTGTTTTTT
d_call: NA
clone_size: NA
v_call: TRBV7-9
j_call: TRBJ2-2

cdr3_aa: CASSLGTENYGYTF
cdr3_nt: TGTGCCAGCAGCTTAGGGACAGAAAACTATGGCTACACCTTC
d_call: NA
clone_size: NA
v_call: TRBV7-8
j_call: TRBJ1-2

cdr3_aa: CASRALACLSDTQYF
cdr3_nt: TGTGCCAGCAGAGCCTTAGCGTGCCTCTCGGATACGCAGTATTTT
d_call: NA
clone_size: NA
v_call: TRBV6-5
j_call: TRBJ2-3

cdr3_aa: CASSPSERDNEQFF
cdr3_nt: TGTGCCAGCTCACCTTCAGAGCGGGACAATGAGCAGTTCTTC
d_call: NA
clone_size: NA
v_call: TRBV18
j_call: TRBJ2-1

cdr3_aa: CASSNWREMNTEAFF
cdr3_nt: TGTGCCAGCTCAAATTGGAGGGAGATGAACACTGAAGCTTTCTTT
d_call: NA
clone_size: NA
v_call: TRBV18
j_call: TRBJ1-1

cdr3_aa: CASTRTRGGELFF
cdr3_nt: TGTGCCAGCACCCGGACAAGGGGCGGGGAGCTGTTTTTT
d_call: NA
clone_size: once
v_call: TRBV11-2
j_call: TRBJ2-2

cdr3_aa: CASSPGTAFSNQPQHF
cdr3_nt: TGTGCCAGCAGCCCTGGGACAGCCTTTAGCAATCAGCCCCAGCATTTT
d_call: TRBD1
clone_size: NA
v_call: TRBV7-6
j_call: TRBJ1-5

cdr3_aa: CASSHPNARTSGMKEQYF
cdr3_nt: TGCGCCAGCAGCCACCCCAATGCCCGGACTAGCGGGATGAAGGAGCAGTACTTC
d_call: TRBD2
clone_size: NA
v_call: TRBV4-1
j_call: TRBJ2-7

cdr3_aa: CASSLVGTGESQQYF
cdr3_nt: TGTGCCAGCAGCTTAGTGGGGACAGGGGAGAGTCAGCAGTACTTC
d_call: TRBD1
clone_size: NA
v_call: TRBV7-6
j_call: TRBJ2-7

cdr3_aa: CASSVEQSDNEQFF
cdr3_nt: TGTGCCAGCAGCGTAGAACAGTCCGACAATGAGCAGTTCTTC
d_call: NA
clone_size: NA
v_call: TRBV9
j_call: TRBJ2-1

cdr3_aa: CASSLAPTGLYGYTF
cdr3_nt: TGTGCCAGCAGCTTAGCCCCAACAGGGCTCTATGGCTACACCTTC
d_call: NA
clone_size: NA
v_call: TRBV11-2
j_call: TRBJ1-2

cdr3_aa: CASSFLREGYEQYF
cdr3_nt: TGTGCCAGCAGTTTTCTGCGGGAGGGCTACGAGCAGTACTTC
d_call: TRBD2
clone_size: NA
v_call: TRBV28
j_call: TRBJ2-7

cdr3_aa: CASSQEGGSSYNEQFF
cdr3_nt: TGTGCCAGCAGCCAAGAGGGCGGGAGCTCCTACAATGAGCAGTTCTTC
d_call: TRBD2
clone_size: NA
v_call: TRBV4-2
j_call: TRBJ2-1

cdr3_aa: CASSSTGTTYEQYF
cdr3_nt: TGCGCCAGCAGCTCGACCGGGACAACCTACGAGCAGTACTTC
d_call: NA
clone_size: NA
v_call: TRBV5-1
j_call: TRBJ2-7

cdr3_aa: CASSVSGRALGEQFF
cdr3_nt: TGTGCCAGCAGTGTAAGCGGGAGGGCCTTGGGTGAGCAGTTCTTC
d_call: TRBD2
clone_size: NA
v_call: TRBV6-5
j_call: TRBJ2-1

cdr3_aa: CASSFQTGNTHHQPQHF
cdr3_nt: TGTGCCAGCAGTTTTCAAACAGGGAACACACACCATCAGCCCCAGCATTTT
d_call: NA
clone_size: NA
v_call: TRBV7-8
j_call: TRBJ1-5

cdr3_aa: CASSSNGASGYNEQFF
cdr3_nt: TGTGCCAGCAGCTCCAACGGGGCTAGCGGGTACAATGAGCAGTTCTTC
d_call: TRBD2
clone_size: NA
v_call: TRBV5-4
j_call: TRBJ2-1

cdr3_aa: CASSLYGEYYEQYF
cdr3_nt: TGTGCCAGCAGCTTGTACGGGGAGTACTACGAGCAGTACTTC
d_call: NA
clone_size: NA
v_call: TRBV5-4
j_call: TRBJ2-7

cdr3_aa: CASSYLFQGAGTEAFF
cdr3_nt: TGTGCCAGCAGTTACTTATTTCAGGGGGCCGGCACTGAAGCTTTCTTT
d_call: TRBD1
clone_size: NA
v_call: TRBV6-5
j_call: TRBJ1-1

cdr3_aa: CSVEGRVLVTDTQYF
cdr3_nt: TGCAGCGTTGAAGGTCGCGTCCTCGTCACAGATACGCAGTATTTT
d_call: NA
clone_size: NA
v_call: TRBV29-1
j_call: TRBJ2-3

cdr3_aa: CASSLLAGSFTDTQYF
cdr3_nt: TGTGCCAGCAGCTTACTAGCGGGGAGTTTCACAGATACGCAGTATTTT
d_call: TRBD2
clone_size: few
v_call: TRBV7-9
j_call: TRBJ2-3

cdr3_aa: CASAWGGRGRDTIYF
cdr3_nt: TGTGCCAGCGCCTGGGGTGGCAGGGGGCGAGACACCATATATTTT
d_call: TRBD1
clone_size: NA
v_call: TRBV2
j_call: TRBJ1-3